This T cell receptor (beta chain) was identified during a study of HIV-infected patients and healthy controls. Alpha and beta constant-region primers primed reverse transcription of 400 to 650 ng RNA. Separate chain-specific third strand synthesis with multiplexing indices produced the alpha and beta libraries. TCRdb re-called the 5' RACE reads through MiXCR, storing one row per CDR3 protein. This repertoire shows 19,000 or so distinct CDR3 sequences, approximately 9.5% found once; its top ten account for roughly 7.1%. The CDR3 sequence is 14 residues long. V gave up 6 bases and J gave up 3 bases; unmatched junction bases: 4. CDR1 MNHEY and CDR2 SVGEGT come from the germline V gene. Whole blood was used without fractionation, so all unsorted peripheral T cells were included. This clonotype was seen many times.

The sequencing sample was made of blood. The chain joins TRBV6-2 or TRBV6-3 to TRBJ2-1; TRBD1 matches at 8 bases. This clonotype was sampled from an adult in good health. The CDR3 loop is CASRLGQGYNEQFF. The CDR3 coding sequence is TGTGCCAGCAGACTCGGACAGGGCTACAATGAGCAGTTCTTC.